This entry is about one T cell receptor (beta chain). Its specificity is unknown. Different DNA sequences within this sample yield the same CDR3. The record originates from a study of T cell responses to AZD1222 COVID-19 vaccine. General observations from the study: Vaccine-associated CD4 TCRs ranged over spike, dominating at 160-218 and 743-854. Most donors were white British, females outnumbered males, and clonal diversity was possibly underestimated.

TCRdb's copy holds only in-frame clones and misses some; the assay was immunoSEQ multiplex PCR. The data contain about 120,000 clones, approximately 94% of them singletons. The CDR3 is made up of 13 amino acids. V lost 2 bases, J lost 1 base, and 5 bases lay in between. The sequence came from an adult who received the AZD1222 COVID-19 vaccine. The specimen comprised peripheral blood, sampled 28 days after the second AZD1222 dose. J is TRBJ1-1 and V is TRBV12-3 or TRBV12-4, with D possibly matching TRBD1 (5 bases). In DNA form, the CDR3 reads TGTGCCAGCAGTTTAAGGGGGAACACTGAAGCTTTCTTT. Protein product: CASSLRGNTEAFF.